One and the same sample provided the 7 T cell receptor beta chains below, sequenced in a study of blood T cell repertoires in COVID-19. TCRdb's copy holds only in-frame clones and misses some; the assay was immunoSEQ multiplex PCR. The data hold about 200,000 clones, with 85% to 90% observed a single time. Sequenced material: peripheral blood. Receptor source: a man aged 60 to 75 with acute or convalescent COVID-19.

The chain links TRBV9 to TRBJ1-1; weak D call: TRBD1 (6 bases). V was trimmed by 3 bases and J by 1 base, leaving 7 bases between them. Germline CDR1 reads SGDLS; CDR2 reads YYNGEE. CDR3 length equals 13 residues. CDR3 in amino acids: CASSGGQNTEAFF. The DNA of the CDR3 is TGTGCCAGCAGCGGGGGACAGAACACTGAAGCTTTCTTT.

The gene calls are TRBV19 and TRBJ1-5; D call uncertain. The germline CDR1 and CDR2 sequences are LNHDA and SQIVND (reference sequence). CDR3 size: 17 residues. Trimming left V 1 base short and J 1 base short, with 14 bases between. CDR3 loop: CASSIAEGRGSNQPQHF. The CDR3 region has the DNA TGTGCCAGTAGTATAGCGGAAGGGAGAGGGAGCAATCAGCCCCAGCATTTT.

J is TRBJ1-4 and V is TRBV6-5, with no clear D. The germline gives CDR1 MNHEY, CDR2 SVGAGI. The CDR3 has 14 residues. V gave up 3 bases and J gave up 5 bases, with 10 bases separating them. CDR3 in amino acids: CASSYDPANEKLFF. For the CDR3, the DNA is TGTGCCAGCAGTTATGATCCAGCGAATGAAAAACTGTTTTTT.

V is TRBV4-3 and J is TRBJ2-7, with 11 bases that match TRBD2. The CDR3 consists of 20 residues. Germline V lookup: CDR1 LGHNA, CDR2 YSLEER. The V and J ends lost 0 bases and 1 base, in that order; junction bases with no gene match: 14. CDR3 in amino acids: CASSQDASGGTSYPSYEQYF. The DNA of the CDR3 is TGCGCCAGCAGCCAAGACGCTAGCGGGGGGACTAGTTATCCATCCTACGAGCAGTACTTC.

This chain joins TRBV7-2 and TRBJ1-4; no clear D. Germline assignment: CDR1 SGHTA and CDR2 FQGNSA. This CDR3 comprises 15 residues. V was trimmed by 5 bases and J by 5 bases, leaving 15 bases between them. CDR3 nucleotides: TGTGCCAGCAGCAAGCGGACGGGTCCGAATGAAAAACTGTTTTTT. This gives the protein CASSKRTGPNEKLFF.

The chain carries TRBV2 and TRBJ2-7, with 9 nucleotides matching TRBD1. In germline, CDR1 is SNHLY, CDR2 FYNNEI. The V segment lost 7 bases and the J segment 5 bases; nucleotides outside the gene matches: 12. The CDR3 is 15 residues long. As DNA, the CDR3 is TGTGCCAGCAACCCTCCGGGACAGGGTATCCACGAGCAGTACTTC. Its protein product is CASNPPGQGIHEQYF.

J is TRBJ1-4 and V is TRBV30, with 9 nucleotides matching TRBD1. This CDR3 has 14 amino acids. Germline V gene lookup returns CDR1 GTSNPN and CDR2 SVGIG (reference sequence). J was trimmed by 7 bases and V by 3 bases; bases with no gene match: 6. The CDR3 DNA reads TGTGCCTGGAGCCGGACAGGGGCGGGTGAAAAACTGTTTTTT. It codes for CAWSRTGAGEKLFF.